The clone carrying this T cell receptor (beta chain) was observed a few times. Its specificity is not known. Germline-derived CDR1 and CDR2 are GTSNPN and SVGIG (reference sequence). V was pared by 1 base and J by 5 bases, with 6 bases between. The CDR3 totals 12 residues. A single record per CDR3 protein comes from TCRdb applying MiXCR to the reads. The table shows just under 550,000 distinct CDR3 sequences, with more than 20% occurring only once. This entry comes from a study of T cell repertoires in cytomegalovirus infection. Across the study: Through public TCR beta signatures, both CMV infection and matching HLA type were indicated. Study-wide results and limits: Across the ex vivo response, the dominant clonotypes were HLA-C-restricted CMV-specific TCR beta clonotypes.

The chain carries TRBV30 and TRBJ1-5; D unclear. Sequencing was carried out using PBMCs. This receptor was identified in a human donor in good health (CMV status not recorded). Some clones in this sample may be carry-over from other donors' samples. The CDR3 DNA reads TGTGCCTGGAGTGACACCGATCAGCCCCAGCATTTT. It translates to CAWSDTDQPQHF. The full variable domain, its missing parts supplied by reference TRBV30 and TRBJ1-5, is SQTIHQWPATLVQPVGSPLSLECTVEGTSNPNLYWYRQAAGRGLQLLFYSVGIGQISSEVPQNLSASRPQDRQFILSSKKLLLSDSGFYLCAWSDTDQPQHFGDGTRLSIL.